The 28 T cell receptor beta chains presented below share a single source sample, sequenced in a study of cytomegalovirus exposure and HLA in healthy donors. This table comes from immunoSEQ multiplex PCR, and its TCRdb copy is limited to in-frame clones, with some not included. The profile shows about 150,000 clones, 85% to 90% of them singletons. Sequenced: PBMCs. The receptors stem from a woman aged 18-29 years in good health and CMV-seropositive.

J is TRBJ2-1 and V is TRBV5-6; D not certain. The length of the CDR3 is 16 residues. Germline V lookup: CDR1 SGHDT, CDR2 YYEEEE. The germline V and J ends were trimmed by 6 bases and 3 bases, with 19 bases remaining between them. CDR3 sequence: CASTDSLDAIYNEQFF. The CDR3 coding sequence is TGTGCCAGCACCGATAGCTTAGATGCTATCTACAATGAGCAGTTCTTC.

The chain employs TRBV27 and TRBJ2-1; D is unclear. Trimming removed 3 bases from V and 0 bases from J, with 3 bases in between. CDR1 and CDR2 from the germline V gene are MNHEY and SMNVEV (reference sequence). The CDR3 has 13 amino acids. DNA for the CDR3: TGTGCCAGCAGTTTGTACTCCTACAATGAGCAGTTCTTC. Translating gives CASSLYSYNEQFF.

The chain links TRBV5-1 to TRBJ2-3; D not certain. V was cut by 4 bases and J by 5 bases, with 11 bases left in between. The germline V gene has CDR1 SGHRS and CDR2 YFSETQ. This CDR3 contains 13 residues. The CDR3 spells CASSPPLEDTQYF. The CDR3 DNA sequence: TGCGCCAGCAGCCCTCCCCTAGAAGATACGCAGTATTTT. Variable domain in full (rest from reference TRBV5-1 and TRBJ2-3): KAGVTQTPRYLIKTRGQQVTLSCSPISGHRSVSWYQQTPGQGLQFLFEYFSETQRNKGNFPGRFSGRQFSNSRSEMNVSTLELGDSALYLCASSPPLEDTQYFGPGTRLTVL.

The CDR3 DNA reads as TGTGCCAGCAGTCCCCTGCGGGAGGGACTCTACGAGCAGTACTTC. As protein: CASSPLREGLYEQYF. The chain combines TRBV28 with TRBJ2-7; 9 bases are shared with TRBD2. The V and J ends lost 5 bases and 3 bases, in that order; junction bases with no gene match: 8. This CDR3 has 15 amino acids. Germline V gene data show CDR1 as MDHEN and CDR2 as SYDVKM.

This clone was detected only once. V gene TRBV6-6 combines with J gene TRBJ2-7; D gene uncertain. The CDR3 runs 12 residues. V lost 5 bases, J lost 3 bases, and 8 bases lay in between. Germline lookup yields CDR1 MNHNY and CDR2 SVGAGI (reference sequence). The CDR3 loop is CASSEQVYEQYF. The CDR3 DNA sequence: TGTGCCAGCAGTGAGCAGGTCTACGAGCAGTACTTC.

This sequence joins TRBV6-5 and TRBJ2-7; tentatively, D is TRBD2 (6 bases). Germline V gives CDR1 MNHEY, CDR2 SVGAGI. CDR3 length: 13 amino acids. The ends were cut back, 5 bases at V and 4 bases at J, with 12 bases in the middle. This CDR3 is CASSAGLLYEQYF. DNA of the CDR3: TGTGCCAGCAGTGCGGGACTTTTGTACGAGCAGTACTTC.

Here the CDR3 reads CAISGGTSSYNEQFF. The CDR3 DNA sequence: TGTGCCATCAGTGGCGGGACTAGCTCCTACAATGAGCAGTTCTTC. The J gene is TRBJ2-1, the V gene TRBV10-3; 8 positions match TRBD2. The CDR3 runs to 15 residues. J gave up 0 bases and V 4 bases, and 2 bases lay outside the gene matches. Germline V CDR1 and CDR2: ENHRY, SYGVKD.

The CDR3 protein is CASSYSTSGGGGEAFF. In DNA, the CDR3 is TGTGCCAGCAGTTACTCGACATCAGGGGGCGGGGGTGAAGCTTTCTTT. This chain links TRBV6-5 with TRBJ1-1, with 8 bases identical to TRBD1. Germline assignment: CDR1 MNHEY and CDR2 SVGAGI. The CDR3 loop spans 16 amino acids. After removal of 0 bases from V and 7 bases from J, the junction contained 10 bases not matched to a gene.

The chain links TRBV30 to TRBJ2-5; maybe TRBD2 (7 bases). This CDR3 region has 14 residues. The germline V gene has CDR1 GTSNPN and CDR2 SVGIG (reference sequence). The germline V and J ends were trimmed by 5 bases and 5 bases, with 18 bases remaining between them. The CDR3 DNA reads TGTGCCTGGTCCGGGGGCGGGAGAGCCGAGACCCAGTACTTC. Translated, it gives CAWSGGGRAETQYF.

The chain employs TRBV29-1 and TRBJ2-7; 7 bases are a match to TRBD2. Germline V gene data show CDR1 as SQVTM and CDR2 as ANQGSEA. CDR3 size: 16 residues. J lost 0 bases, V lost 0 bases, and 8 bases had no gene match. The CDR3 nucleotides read TGCAGCGTTGAAGATCACTCTAGCGGAAGCTCCTACGAGCAGTACTTC. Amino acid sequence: CSVEDHSSGSSYEQYF.

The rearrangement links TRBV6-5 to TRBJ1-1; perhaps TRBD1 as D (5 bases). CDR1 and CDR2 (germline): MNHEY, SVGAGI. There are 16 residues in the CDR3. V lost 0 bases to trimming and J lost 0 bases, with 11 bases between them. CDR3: CASSYSGGAMNTEAFF. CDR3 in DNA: TGTGCCAGCAGTTACTCGGGGGGAGCCATGAACACTGAAGCTTTCTTT.

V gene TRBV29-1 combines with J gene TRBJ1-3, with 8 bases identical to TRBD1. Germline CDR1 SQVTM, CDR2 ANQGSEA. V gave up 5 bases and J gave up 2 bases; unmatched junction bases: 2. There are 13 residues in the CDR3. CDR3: CSVKQGAGNTIYF. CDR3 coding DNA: TGCAGCGTTAAACAGGGGGCTGGAAACACCATATATTTT.

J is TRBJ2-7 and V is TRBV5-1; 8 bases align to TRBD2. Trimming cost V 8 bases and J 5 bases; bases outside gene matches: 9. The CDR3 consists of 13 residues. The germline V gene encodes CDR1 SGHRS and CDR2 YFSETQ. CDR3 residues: CASNSGTSHEQYF. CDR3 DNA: TGCGCCAGTAATAGCGGGACGAGCCACGAGCAGTACTTC.

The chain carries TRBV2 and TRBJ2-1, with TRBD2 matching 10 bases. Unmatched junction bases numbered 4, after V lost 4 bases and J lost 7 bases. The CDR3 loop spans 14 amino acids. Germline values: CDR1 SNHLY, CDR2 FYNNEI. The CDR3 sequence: CASSAGLALNEQFF. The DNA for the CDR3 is TGTGCCAGCAGTGCGGGACTAGCGTTAAATGAGCAGTTCTTC.

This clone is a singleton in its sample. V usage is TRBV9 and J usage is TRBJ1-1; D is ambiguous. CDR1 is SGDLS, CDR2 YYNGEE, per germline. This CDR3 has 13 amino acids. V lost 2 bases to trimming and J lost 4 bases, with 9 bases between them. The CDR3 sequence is CASSVDSPTEAFF. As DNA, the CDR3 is TGTGCCAGCAGCGTGGACTCACCCACTGAAGCTTTCTTT.

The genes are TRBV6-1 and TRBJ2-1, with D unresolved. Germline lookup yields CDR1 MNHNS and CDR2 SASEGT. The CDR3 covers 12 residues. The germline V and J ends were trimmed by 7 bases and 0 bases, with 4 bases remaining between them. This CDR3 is CASTFSYNEQFF. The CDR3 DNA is TGTGCCAGCACCTTCTCCTACAATGAGCAGTTCTTC.

Here the CDR3 DNA reads TGCGCCAGCAGCTGGAGCCGGGACAGTACCTACGAGCAGTACTTC. Translating it yields CASSWSRDSTYEQYF. This rearrangement joins TRBV5-1 to TRBJ2-7; 7 bases match TRBD1. J lost 2 bases, V lost 3 bases, and 8 bases had no gene match. In germline, CDR1 is SGHRS, CDR2 YFSETQ. The CDR3 loop spans 15 amino acids.

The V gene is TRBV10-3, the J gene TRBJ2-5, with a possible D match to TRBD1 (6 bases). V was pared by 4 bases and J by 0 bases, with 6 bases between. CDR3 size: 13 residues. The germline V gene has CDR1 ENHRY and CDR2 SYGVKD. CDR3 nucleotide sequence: TGTGCCATCAGTGGGGACAACCAAGAGACCCAGTACTTC. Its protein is CAISGDNQETQYF.

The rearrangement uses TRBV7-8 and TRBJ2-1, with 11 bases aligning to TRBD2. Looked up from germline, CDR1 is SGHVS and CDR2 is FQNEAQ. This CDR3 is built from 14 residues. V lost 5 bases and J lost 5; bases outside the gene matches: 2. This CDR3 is CASSPGLADNEQFF. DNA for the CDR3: TGTGCCAGCAGCCCGGGACTAGCGGACAATGAGCAGTTCTTC.

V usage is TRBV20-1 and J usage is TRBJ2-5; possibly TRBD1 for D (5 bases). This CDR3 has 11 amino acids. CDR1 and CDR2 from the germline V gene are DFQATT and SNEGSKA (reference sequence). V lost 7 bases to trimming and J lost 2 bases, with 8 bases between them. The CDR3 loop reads CSEDRQETQYF. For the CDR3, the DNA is TGCAGTGAAGACAGACAAGAGACCCAGTACTTC.

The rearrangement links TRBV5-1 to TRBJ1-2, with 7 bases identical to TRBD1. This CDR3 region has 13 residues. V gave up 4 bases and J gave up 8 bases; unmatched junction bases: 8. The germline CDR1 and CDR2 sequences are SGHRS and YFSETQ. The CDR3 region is CASSSEGAGGYTF. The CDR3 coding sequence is TGCGCCAGCAGCAGCGAGGGGGCGGGAGGCTACACCTTC.

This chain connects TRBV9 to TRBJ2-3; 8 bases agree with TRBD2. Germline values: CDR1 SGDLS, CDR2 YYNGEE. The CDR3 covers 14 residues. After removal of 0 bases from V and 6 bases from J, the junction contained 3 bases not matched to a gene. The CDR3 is CASSVGTSWDTQYF. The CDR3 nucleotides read TGTGCCAGCAGCGTAGGGACTAGCTGGGATACGCAGTATTTT.

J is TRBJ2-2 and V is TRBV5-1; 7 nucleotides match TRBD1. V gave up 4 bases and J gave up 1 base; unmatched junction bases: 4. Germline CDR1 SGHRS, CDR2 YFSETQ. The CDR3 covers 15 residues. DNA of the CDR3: TGCGCCAGCAGCAGGGGGCCTTTGAACACCGGGGAGCTGTTTTTT. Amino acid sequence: CASSRGPLNTGELFF.

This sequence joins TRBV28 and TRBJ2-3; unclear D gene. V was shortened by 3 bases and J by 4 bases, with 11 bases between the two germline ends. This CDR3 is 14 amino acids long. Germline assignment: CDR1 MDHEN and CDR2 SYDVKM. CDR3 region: CASSFYMFADTQYF. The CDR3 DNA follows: TGTGCCAGCAGTTTTTATATGTTTGCAGATACGCAGTATTTT.

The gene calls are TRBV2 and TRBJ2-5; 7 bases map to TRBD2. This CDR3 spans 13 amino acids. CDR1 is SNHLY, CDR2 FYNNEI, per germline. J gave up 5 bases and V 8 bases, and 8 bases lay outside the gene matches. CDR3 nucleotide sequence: TGTGCCAGCGGGGGGGGGTTGTCGGAGACCCAGTACTTC. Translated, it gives CASGGGLSETQYF.

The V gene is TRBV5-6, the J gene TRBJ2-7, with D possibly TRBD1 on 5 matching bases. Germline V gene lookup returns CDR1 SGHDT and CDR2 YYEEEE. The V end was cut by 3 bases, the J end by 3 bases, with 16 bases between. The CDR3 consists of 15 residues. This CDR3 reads CASSYSVRVGYEQYF. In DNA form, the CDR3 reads TGTGCCAGCAGCTATTCGGTCAGGGTGGGCTACGAGCAGTACTTC.

The CDR3: CASSPPWRTGEVEQYF. Written as DNA, the CDR3 is TGTGCCAGCTCACCTCCTTGGAGGACAGGGGAGGTCGAGCAGTACTTC. The chain uses TRBV18 and TRBJ2-7, with TRBD1 matching over 9 bases. The CDR3 is 16 amino acids. With V trimmed by 3 bases and J by 6 bases, 12 bases remained unmatched. Looked up from germline, CDR1 is KGHSH and CDR2 is LQKENI.

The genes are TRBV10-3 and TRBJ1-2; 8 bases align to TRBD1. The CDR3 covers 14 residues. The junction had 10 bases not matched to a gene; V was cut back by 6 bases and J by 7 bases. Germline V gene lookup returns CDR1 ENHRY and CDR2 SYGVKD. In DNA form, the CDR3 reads TGTGCCATCAGGCCAGGGGGACAGGAGGCTGGCTACACCTTC. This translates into CAIRPGGQEAGYTF.